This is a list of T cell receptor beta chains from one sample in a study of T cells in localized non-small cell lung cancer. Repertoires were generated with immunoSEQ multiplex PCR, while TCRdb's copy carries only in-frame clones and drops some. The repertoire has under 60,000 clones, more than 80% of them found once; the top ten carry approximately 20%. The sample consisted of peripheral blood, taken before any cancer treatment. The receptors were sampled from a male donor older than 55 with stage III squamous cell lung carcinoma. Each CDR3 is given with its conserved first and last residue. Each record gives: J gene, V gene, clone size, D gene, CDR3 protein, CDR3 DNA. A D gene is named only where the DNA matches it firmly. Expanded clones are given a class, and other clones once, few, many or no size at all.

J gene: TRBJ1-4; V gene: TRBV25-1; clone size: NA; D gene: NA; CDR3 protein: CASSWPPGPAEKLFF; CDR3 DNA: TGTGCCAGCAGTTGGCCCCCGGGACCGGCTGAAAAACTGTTTTTT
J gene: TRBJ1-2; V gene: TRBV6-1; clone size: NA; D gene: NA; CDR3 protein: CASSEVTLTPGTFRGYTF; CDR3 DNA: TGTGCCAGCAGTGAAGTAACTCTAACCCCCGGGACATTCAGGGGCTACACCTTC
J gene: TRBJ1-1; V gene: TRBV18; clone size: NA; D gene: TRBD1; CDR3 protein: CASSPSTGALNTEAFF; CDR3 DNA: TGTGCCAGCTCACCAAGTACAGGGGCGCTGAACACTGAAGCTTTCTTT
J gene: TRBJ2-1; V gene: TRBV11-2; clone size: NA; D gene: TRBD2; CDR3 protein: CASSFALAGGYNEQFF; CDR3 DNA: TGTGCCAGCAGCTTCGCACTAGCGGGAGGTTACAATGAGCAGTTCTTC
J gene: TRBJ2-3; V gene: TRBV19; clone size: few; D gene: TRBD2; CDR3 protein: CASSGLAGALGDTQYF; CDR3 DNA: TGTGCCAGTAGTGGACTAGCGGGAGCGCTAGGGGATACGCAGTATTTT
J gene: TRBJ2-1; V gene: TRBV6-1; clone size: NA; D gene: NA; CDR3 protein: CASSEALWRNEQFF; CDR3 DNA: TGTGCCAGCAGTGAAGCGTTGTGGCGAAATGAGCAGTTCTTC
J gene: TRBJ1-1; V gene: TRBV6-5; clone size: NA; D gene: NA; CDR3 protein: CASSYRQNTEAFF; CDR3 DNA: TGTGCCAGCAGTTACAGACAGAACACTGAAGCTTTCTTT
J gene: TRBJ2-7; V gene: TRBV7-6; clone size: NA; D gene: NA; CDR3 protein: CASSPVPGLEQYF; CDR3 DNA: TGTGCCAGCAGCCCGGTCCCCGGACTCGAGCAGTACTTC
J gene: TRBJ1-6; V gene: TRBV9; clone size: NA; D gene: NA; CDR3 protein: CASSATQGYNSPLHF; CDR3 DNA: TGTGCCAGCAGCGCAACACAGGGATATAATTCACCCCTCCACTTT
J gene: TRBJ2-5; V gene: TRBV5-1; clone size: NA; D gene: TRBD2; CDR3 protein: CASSLASGSSGETQYF; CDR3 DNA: TGCGCCAGCAGCTTGGCTAGCGGGAGTTCGGGGGAGACCCAGTACTTC
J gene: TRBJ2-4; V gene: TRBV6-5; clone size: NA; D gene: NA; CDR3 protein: CASRRDISKNIQYF; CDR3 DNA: TGTGCCAGCAGGCGGGACATTTCCAAAAACATTCAGTACTTC
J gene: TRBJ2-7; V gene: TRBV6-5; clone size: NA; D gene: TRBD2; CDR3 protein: CASSYSLTSGGYEQYF; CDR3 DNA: TGTGCCAGCAGTTACTCTTTGACTAGCGGGGGCTACGAGCAGTACTTC
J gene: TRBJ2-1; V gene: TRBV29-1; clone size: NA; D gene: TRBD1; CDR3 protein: CSVLTGSNNEQFF; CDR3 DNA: TGCAGCGTTTTGACAGGGTCGAACAATGAGCAGTTCTTC
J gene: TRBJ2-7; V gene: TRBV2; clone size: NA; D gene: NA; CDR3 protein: CASRAPTARTYEQYF; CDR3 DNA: TGTGCCAGCAGGGCCCCAACGGCCCGAACCTACGAGCAGTACTTC
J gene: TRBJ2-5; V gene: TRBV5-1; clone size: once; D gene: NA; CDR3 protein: CASSLSQGGQETQYF; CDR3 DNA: TGCGCCAGCAGCTTGAGTCAGGGGGGCCAAGAGACCCAGTACTTC
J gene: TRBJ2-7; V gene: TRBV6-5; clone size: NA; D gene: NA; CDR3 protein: CASGLGVAYYEQYF; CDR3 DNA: TGTGCCAGCGGCCTCGGGGTAGCCTACTACGAGCAGTACTTC
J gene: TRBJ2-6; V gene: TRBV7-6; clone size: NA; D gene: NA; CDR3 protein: CASSLSFSGANVLTF; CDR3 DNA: TGTGCCAGCAGCTTATCCTTCTCTGGGGCCAACGTCCTGACTTTC
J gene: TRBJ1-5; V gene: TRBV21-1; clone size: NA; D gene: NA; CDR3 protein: CASSKGGRQAVQPQHF; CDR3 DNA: TGTGCCAGCAGCAAAGGAGGTCGGCAGGCGGTCCAGCCCCAGCATTTT
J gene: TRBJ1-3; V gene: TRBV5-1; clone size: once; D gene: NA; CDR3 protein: CASTPTGTSGNTIYF; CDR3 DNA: TGCGCCAGCACCCCAACTGGGACCTCTGGAAACACCATATATTTT
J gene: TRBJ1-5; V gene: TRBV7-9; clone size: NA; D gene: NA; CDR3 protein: CASSLRRGQPQHF; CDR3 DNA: TGTGCCAGCAGCTTACGTCGTGGGCAGCCCCAGCATTTT
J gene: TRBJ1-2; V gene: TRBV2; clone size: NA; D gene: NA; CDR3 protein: CASSEGPAIYGYTF; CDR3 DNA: TGTGCCAGCAGTGAGGGACCCGCAATCTATGGCTACACCTTC
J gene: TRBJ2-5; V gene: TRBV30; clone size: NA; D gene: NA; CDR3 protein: CAGGFQETQYF; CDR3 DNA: TGTGCCGGGGGCTTCCAGGAGACCCAGTACTTC
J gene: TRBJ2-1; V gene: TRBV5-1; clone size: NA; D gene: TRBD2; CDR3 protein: CASSSEGREELQFF; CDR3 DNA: TGCGCCAGCAGCTCTGAGGGCCGGGAGGAACTGCAGTTCTTC
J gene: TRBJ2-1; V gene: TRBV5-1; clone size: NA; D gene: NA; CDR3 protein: CASSLESAYNEQFF; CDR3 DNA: TGCGCCAGCAGTTTAGAGTCGGCCTACAATGAGCAGTTCTTC
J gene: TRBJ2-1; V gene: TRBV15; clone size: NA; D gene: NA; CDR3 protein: CATSRDDTQADEQFF; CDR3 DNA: TGTGCCACCAGCAGAGACGATACACAAGCCGATGAGCAGTTCTTC
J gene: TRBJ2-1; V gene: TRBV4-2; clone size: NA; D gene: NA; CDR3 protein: CASETNGEQFF; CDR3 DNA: TGTGCCAGCGAGACAAACGGTGAGCAGTTCTTC
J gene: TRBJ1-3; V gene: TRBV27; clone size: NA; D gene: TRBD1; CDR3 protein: CASRGTATGNTIYF; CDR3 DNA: TGTGCCAGCAGAGGGACAGCAACTGGAAACACCATATATTTT
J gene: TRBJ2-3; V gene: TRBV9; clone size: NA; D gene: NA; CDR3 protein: CASSVGSRPQYF; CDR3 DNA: TGTGCCAGCAGCGTAGGGTCGCGCCCGCAGTATTTT
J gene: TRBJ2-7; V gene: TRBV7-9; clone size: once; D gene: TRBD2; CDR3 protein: CASSLGSGTPNEQYF; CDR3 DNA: TGTGCCAGCAGCTTAGGGAGCGGGACCCCCAACGAGCAGTACTTC
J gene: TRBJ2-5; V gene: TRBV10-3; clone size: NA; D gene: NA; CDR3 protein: CAISEADSSPGGTTQYF; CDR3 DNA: TGTGCCATCAGTGAGGCGGACAGCTCACCTGGGGGGACGACCCAGTACTTC
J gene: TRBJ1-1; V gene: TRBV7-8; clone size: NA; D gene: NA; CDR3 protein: CASSLDASNTEAFF; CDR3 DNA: TGTGCCAGCAGCTTAGATGCCAGTAACACTGAAGCTTTCTTT
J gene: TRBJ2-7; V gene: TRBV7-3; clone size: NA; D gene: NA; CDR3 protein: CASSPMAGTYEQYF; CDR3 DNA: TGTGCCAGCAGCCCCATGGCTGGAACCTACGAGCAGTACTTC
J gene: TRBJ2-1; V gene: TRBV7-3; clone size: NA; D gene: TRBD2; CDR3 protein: CASSLPTTSGQSSYNEQFF; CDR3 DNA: TGTGCCAGCAGCTTACCGACGACTAGCGGACAAAGCTCCTACAATGAGCAGTTCTTC
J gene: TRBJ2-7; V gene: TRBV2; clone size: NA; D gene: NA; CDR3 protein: CASRAATGIYEQYF; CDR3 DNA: TGTGCCAGCAGAGCCGCTACAGGGATCTACGAGCAGTACTTC
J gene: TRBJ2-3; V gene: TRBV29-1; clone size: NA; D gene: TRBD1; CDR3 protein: CSAWDRAAGDTQYF; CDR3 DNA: TGCAGCGCATGGGACAGGGCCGCTGGGGATACGCAGTATTTT
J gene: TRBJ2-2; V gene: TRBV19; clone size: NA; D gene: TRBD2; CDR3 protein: CASFSSALAGAANTGELFF; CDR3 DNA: TGTGCCAGTTTCTCATCGGCACTAGCGGGGGCCGCGAACACCGGGGAGCTGTTTTTT
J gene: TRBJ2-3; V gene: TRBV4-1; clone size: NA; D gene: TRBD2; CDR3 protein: CASSQLSGGPNTQYF; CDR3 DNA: TGCGCCAGCAGCCAATTGTCGGGAGGGCCGAATACGCAGTATTTT
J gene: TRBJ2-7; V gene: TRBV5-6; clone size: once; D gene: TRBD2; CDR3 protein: CASSSGKGGSGYEQYF; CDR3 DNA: TGTGCCAGCAGCTCGGGGAAAGGCGGGAGTGGATACGAGCAGTACTTC
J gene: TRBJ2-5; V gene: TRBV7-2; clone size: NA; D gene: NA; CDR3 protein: CASSFQAGGETQYF; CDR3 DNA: TGTGCCAGCAGCTTTCAGGCAGGGGGGGAGACCCAGTACTTC